The present TCR beta chain was sequenced within a study of T cells in Graves' hyperthyroidism and ophthalmopathy. Amplification of TCR beta CDR3 regions was performed using RNA transcripts as template. Using the HTBI primer set, a first-round RT-PCR was run on the TCR CDR3. TCRdb used MiXCR to reprocess the multiplex PCR reads, holding one entry per CDR3 protein. Here the sample spans around 600,000 distinct CDR3 sequences, about 14% being singletons. The CDR3 length is 12 residues. The germline V and J ends were trimmed by 5 bases and 2 bases, with 7 bases remaining between them. Diagnoses used clinical symptoms, serum thyroxine and TRAb, thyroid ultrasound and orbital computed tomography. Study-wide results and caveats: Ophthalmopathy and stable hyperthyroidism were told apart by a 13 V-J model. Most thyroid-expanded clonotypes above 0.001 were also found in blood.

This clonotype was seen at least ten times. Its specificity is not known. The sequencing input was blood. The chain joins TRBV12-3 or TRBV12-4 to TRBJ2-7; D gene uncertain. This receptor was obtained from a woman between 50 and 59 years old with Graves' ophthalmopathy. Here the CDR3 DNA reads TGTGCCAGCAGTCTAGAGCCCTACGAGCAGTACTTC. Amino acid sequence: CASSLEPYEQYF.